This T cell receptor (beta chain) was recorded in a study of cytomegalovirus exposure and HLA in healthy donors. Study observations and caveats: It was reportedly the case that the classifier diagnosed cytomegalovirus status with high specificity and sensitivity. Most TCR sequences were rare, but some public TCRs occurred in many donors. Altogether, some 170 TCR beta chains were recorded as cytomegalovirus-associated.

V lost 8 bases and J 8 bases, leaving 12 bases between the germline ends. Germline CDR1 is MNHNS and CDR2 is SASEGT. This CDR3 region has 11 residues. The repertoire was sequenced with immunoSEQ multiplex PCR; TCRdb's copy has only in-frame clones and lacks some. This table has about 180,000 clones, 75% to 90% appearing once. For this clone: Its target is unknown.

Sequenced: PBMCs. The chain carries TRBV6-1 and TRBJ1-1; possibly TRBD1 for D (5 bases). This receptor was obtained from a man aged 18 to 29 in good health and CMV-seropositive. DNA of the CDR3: TGTGCCAGCCGTGTGACAGCCGAAGCTTTCTTT. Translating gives CASRVTAEAFF.